This TCR beta chain was recorded in a study of CD8+ T cells in alopecia areata. Study-wide points: The study found higher clonality in lesional than normal scalp, especially in alopecia totalis/universalis.

In each case, RNA was isolated and then reverse transcribed into cDNA as the sequencing template. Data came from immunoSEQ multiplex PCR; TCRdb stores just in-frame clones and leaves some out. The sample includes about 300,000 clones, none of them occurring once. Sorting of pooled cutaneous lymph node cells was based on CD4, CD8alpha, NKG2D, NKG2ACE and other markers. The CDR3 extends over 14 amino acids. Looked up from germline, CDR1 is NSHNY and CDR2 is SYGAGN. V lost 2 bases, J lost 3 bases, and 8 bases lay in between. A note on this clone: Its antigen is currently unknown. Mouse names are used for the genes. The sequenced fragment ends 4 residues before the CDR3 boundary, so the rest is inferred from the germline J gene.

This sequence joins TRBV13-1 and TRBJ2-2, with D perhaps matching TRBD1 (5 bases). Sequencing was done on a sample of CD4+ T cells sorted from a lymph node. The receptor was derived from a C3H/HeJ mouse with alopecia areata. For this strain, the MHC haplotype corresponds to H2-k. CDR3 sequence reads: CASSDREDTGQLYF. CDR3 DNA (partial): TGTGCCAGCAGTGACAGGGAGGACACCGGG.